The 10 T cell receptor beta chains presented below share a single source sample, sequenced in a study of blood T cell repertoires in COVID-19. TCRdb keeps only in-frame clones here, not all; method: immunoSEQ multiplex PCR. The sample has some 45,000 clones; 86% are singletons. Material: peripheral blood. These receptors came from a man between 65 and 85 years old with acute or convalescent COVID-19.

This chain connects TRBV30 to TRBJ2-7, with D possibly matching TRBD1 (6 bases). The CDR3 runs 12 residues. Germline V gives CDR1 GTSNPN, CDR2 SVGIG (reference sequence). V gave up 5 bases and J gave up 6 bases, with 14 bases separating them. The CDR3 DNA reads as TGTGCCTGGGAGTCAGGGGAAGGCGAGCAGTACTTC. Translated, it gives CAWESGEGEQYF.

DNA for the CDR3: TGTGCCAGCAGCGTAGGGCAGGGGGACACCGGGGAGCTGTTTTTT. Its protein product is CASSVGQGDTGELFF. This chain joins TRBV9 and TRBJ2-2; 7 positions agree with TRBD1. CDR1 is SGDLS, CDR2 YYNGEE, per germline. J lost 3 bases, V lost 0 bases, and 2 bases had no gene match. This CDR3 comprises 15 residues. Using reference TRBV9 and TRBJ2-2 for the parts outside the CDR3, the full variable domain is DSGVTQTPKHLITATGQRVTLRCSPRSGDLSVYWYQQSLDQGLQFLIQYYNGEERAKGNILERFSAQQFPDLHSELNLSSLELGDSALYFCASSVGQGDTGELFFGEGSRLTVL.

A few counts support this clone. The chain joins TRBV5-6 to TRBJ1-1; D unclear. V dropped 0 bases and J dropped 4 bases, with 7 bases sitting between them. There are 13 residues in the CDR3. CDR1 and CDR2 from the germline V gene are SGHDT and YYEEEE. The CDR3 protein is CASSLARFTEAFF. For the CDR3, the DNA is TGTGCCAGCAGCTTGGCCAGATTCACTGAAGCTTTCTTT.

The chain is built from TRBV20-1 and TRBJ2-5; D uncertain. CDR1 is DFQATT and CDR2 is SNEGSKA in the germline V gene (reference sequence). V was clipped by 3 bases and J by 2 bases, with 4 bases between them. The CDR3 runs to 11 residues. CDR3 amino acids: CSASRQETQYF. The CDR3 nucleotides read TGCAGTGCTAGCAGGCAAGAGACCCAGTACTTC.

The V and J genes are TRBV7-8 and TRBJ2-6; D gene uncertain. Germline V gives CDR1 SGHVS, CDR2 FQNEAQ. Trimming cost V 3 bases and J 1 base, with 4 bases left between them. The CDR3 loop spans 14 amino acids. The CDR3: CASSFLSGANVLTF. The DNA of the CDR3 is TGTGCCAGCAGCTTTCTGTCTGGGGCCAACGTCCTGACTTTC.

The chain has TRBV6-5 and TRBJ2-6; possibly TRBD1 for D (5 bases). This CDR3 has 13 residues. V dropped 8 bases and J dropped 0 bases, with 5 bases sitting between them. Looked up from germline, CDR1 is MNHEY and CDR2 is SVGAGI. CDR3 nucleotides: TGTGCCAGCCAGGGCTCTGGGGCCAACGTCCTGACTTTC. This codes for CASQGSGANVLTF.

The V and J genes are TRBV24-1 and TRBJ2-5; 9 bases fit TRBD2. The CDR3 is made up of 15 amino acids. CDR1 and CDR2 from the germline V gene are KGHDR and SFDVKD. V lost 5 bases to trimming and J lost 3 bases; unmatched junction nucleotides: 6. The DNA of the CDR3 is TGTGCCACCAGTGGTGTCGCGGGGGGGAAAGAGACCCAGTACTTC. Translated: CATSGVAGGKETQYF.

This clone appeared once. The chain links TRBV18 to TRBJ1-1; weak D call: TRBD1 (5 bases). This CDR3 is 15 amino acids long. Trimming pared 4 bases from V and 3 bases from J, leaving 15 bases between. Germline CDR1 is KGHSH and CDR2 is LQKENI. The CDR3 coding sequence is TGTGCCAGCTCACGTGCCAACCTAGGGGACACTGAAGCTTTCTTT. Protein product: CASSRANLGDTEAFF.

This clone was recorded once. DNA of the CDR3: TGTGCCATCAGTGAGTCGACAGGGGGAGGGACTGAAGCTTTCTTT. This sequence encodes CAISESTGGGTEAFF. The chain couples TRBV10-3 to TRBJ1-1, with TRBD1 identical over 9 bases. The CDR3 covers 15 residues. Germline CDR1 and CDR2: ENHRY and SYGVKD. V lost 0 bases to trimming and J lost 5 bases; unmatched junction nucleotides: 4.

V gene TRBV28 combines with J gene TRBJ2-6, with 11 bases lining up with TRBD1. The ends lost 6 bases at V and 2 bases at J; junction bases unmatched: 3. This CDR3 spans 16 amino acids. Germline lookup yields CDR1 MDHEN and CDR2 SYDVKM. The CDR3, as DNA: TGTGCCAGCAGCGGACAGGGGGCGGCTGGGGCCAACGTCCTGACTTTC. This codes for CASSGQGAAGANVLTF.